This TCR beta chain was recorded in a study of T-cell memory formation after mild COVID-19 (dated by TCRdb to about 2021). For context, the study as a whole: TCR sequence clusters from the two donors were found to be largely donor specific. In a couple of donors, T-cell clones that expanded and contracted after mild COVID-19 were followed by sequencing TCRalpha and TCRbeta repertoires longitudinally. Two young, previously healthy adult volunteers, one female and one male, were included in the cohort. Findings and caveats that apply to the study as a whole: Clones contracting from day 15 to 85 had balanced CD4/CD8 phenotypes, while a second wave expanding from day 15 to 37 was biased towards CD4+. The second-wave clones that peaked on day 37 were not confirmed to be SARS-CoV-2 specific. The study included only a couple of mild cases, and larger cohorts that include severe cases with pre-infection samples were judged to be necessary. Contracting CD4+ clones were found mainly in CM and EM memory subsets, while CD8+ clones were enriched in EMRA. The detection of some responding clones in pre-infection memory suggests that pre-existing cross-reactive memory T cells joined the SARS-CoV-2 response.

PBMCs were isolated by Ficoll-Paque density gradient centrifugation. Notes on this clonotype: No antigen is known for it. The record has no base qualities; no much larger clone is one base away.

In the germline V gene, CDR1 corresponds to MGHRA and CDR2 to YSYEKL. The CDR3 runs 15 residues from the cysteine to the phenylalanine. The CDR3 DNA has 45 bases and is translated from base 1. After removal of 0 bases from V and 1 base from J, the junction retains 2 bases not matched to a gene. These reads were obtained on an Illumina NovaSeq 6000. TCRalpha and TCRbeta cDNA libraries were constructed by 5'RACE with constant-segment primers, with sample barcodes and unique molecular identifiers being introduced. Trizol reagent was used to extract RNA from every sample. Amplification of the libraries took two PCR steps, and the second step added a second sample barcode plus Illumina TruSeq adapters. Sequencing of the libraries was done on an Illumina NovaSeq, producing 2 x 150 bp paired-end reads. The original methods were these. Demultiplexing of reads and collapsing into UMI-guided consensus sequences were performed with migec v1.2.7. With mixcr v2.1.11, UMI consensuses were aligned to TRA and TRB V and J templates and assembled into clonotypes. Clonotypes were classified as expanded or contracted when called significant by both edgeR and NoisET, with noise models trained on biological replicates. For edgeR calls, the thresholds were a false discovery rate-adjusted p below 0.01 and a log2 fold-change of 1. As an exploratory analysis of dynamics, PCA with hierarchical clustering was applied to max-normalized trajectories of the 1000 most abundant clonotypes. Each responding clone was given a CD4 or CD8 phenotype based on the CD4+ and CD8+ repertoires, which had been sequenced separately. TCRdb applied fastp at Q25 and MiXCR to the public reads, then kept only in-frame beta chains. Each CDR3 protein appears once, grouped with its most common genes and DNA. The V and J calls were determined by TCRdb, not by the authors. For this sample the table gives nearly 250,000 distinct CDR3 sequences, of which about 16% were detected only once. The biggest ten clones account for around 2.2% of the sample.

The source is an adult woman who had mild COVID-19 (a few samples of this study predate the infection). The sample titles of this study are shuffled in the database, so cell type and time point are left out; the donor was told from shared clones. The sequence links TRBV4-1 to TRBJ2-7; a stretch of 8 junction bases matches TRBD2. Sequencing used PBMCs or a T cell subset sorted from them (not recorded which). Read as DNA, the sequence is TGCGCCAGCAGCCAAGAGGCGGGGGGATCCTACGAGCAGTACTTC. It translates as CASSQEAGGSYEQYF.